These T cell receptor beta chains were read from a single sample in a study of post-analysis software for immune sequencing data. MiXCR, run by TCRdb on the PCR reads, gives a single entry per CDR3 protein. The repertoire includes a few hundred thousand distinct CDR3 sequences, approximately 38% of them detected once, and around an eighth sits in the top ten. The sequenced sample consisted of blood. The receptors derive from a girl under 18 with multiple sclerosis. Each CDR3 is given with its conserved first and last residue. The D gene is left open where the match is weak. Clone size is not always given. Where it is, it says once, few, many or a class for expanded clones.

CDR3 length: 12
V gene: TRBV6-6
J gene: TRBJ2-7
D gene: .
clone size: few
CDR3 DNA: TGTGCCAGCAGTACGGTCGGGGACGAGCAGTACTTC
CDR3 protein: CASSTVGDEQYF

CDR3 length: 12
V gene: TRBV20-1
J gene: TRBJ2-5
D gene: .
clone size: few
CDR3 DNA: TGCAGTACCGGACTTTGGGTGGAGACCCAGTACTTC
CDR3 protein: CSTGLWVETQYF

CDR3 length: 16
V gene: TRBV6-6
J gene: TRBJ1-1
D gene: TRBD1
clone size: .
CDR3 DNA: TGTGCCAGCAGTACCCGGGACAGGGGGCTTTTTACTGAAGCTTTCTTT
CDR3 protein: CASSTRDRGLFTEAFF

CDR3 length: 15
V gene: TRBV6-5
J gene: TRBJ2-7
D gene: TRBD1
clone size: few
CDR3 DNA: TGTGCCAGCAGTTACTCGACAGGGTCTCTTGGGGAGCAGTACTTC
CDR3 protein: CASSYSTGSLGEQYF

CDR3 length: 14
V gene: TRBV20-1
J gene: TRBJ2-3
D gene: TRBD2
clone size: few
CDR3 DNA: TGCAGTGCTTTCCTCGGGGGGGGCACAGATACGCAGTATTTT
CDR3 protein: CSAFLGGGTDTQYF

CDR3 length: 15
V gene: TRBV7-9
J gene: TRBJ2-7
D gene: .
clone size: .
CDR3 DNA: TGTGCCAGCAGCTTAGAAGGGCAGGGGCTCTACGAGCAGTACTTC
CDR3 protein: CASSLEGQGLYEQYF

CDR3 length: 15
V gene: TRBV7-9
J gene: TRBJ1-4
D gene: .
clone size: .
CDR3 DNA: TGTGCCAGCAGCTATGAGCAGGGGACTAATGAAAAACTGTTTTTT
CDR3 protein: CASSYEQGTNEKLFF

CDR3 length: 13
V gene: TRBV30
J gene: TRBJ1-1
D gene: .
clone size: few
CDR3 DNA: TGTGCCTGGAGCCCTCAGGGAGGGGCTGAAGCTTTCTTT
CDR3 protein: CAWSPQGGAEAFF

CDR3 length: 15
V gene: TRBV20-1
J gene: TRBJ1-1
D gene: TRBD1
clone size: .
CDR3 DNA: TGCAGTGTTCCTACCGGGACAGGGGGCGGGACTGAAGCTTTCTTT
CDR3 protein: CSVPTGTGGGTEAFF

CDR3 length: 17
V gene: TRBV29-1
J gene: TRBJ1-1
D gene: TRBD1
clone size: few
CDR3 DNA: TGCAGCGTTTCGCCCCGGGACAGGGGGAACCGAGGCACTGAAGCTTTCTTT
CDR3 protein: CSVSPRDRGNRGTEAFF

CDR3 length: 16
V gene: TRBV16
J gene: TRBJ1-4
D gene: .
clone size: .
CDR3 DNA: TGTGCCAGCAGCCAATCGATGGGGTTATCTAATGAAAAACTGTTTTTT
CDR3 protein: CASSQSMGLSNEKLFF

CDR3 length: 15
V gene: TRBV7-2
J gene: TRBJ1-5
D gene: .
clone size: .
CDR3 DNA: TGTGCCAGCAGCTTGGGTTCAGGGAGCAGCCAGCCCCAGCATTTT
CDR3 protein: CASSLGSGSSQPQHF

CDR3 length: 13
V gene: TRBV5-1
J gene: TRBJ2-5
D gene: .
clone size: .
CDR3 DNA: TGCGCCAGCAGCACACAGGGTGAGGAGACCCAGTACTTC
CDR3 protein: CASSTQGEETQYF

CDR3 length: 13
V gene: TRBV4-1
J gene: TRBJ1-1
D gene: .
clone size: few
CDR3 DNA: TGCGCCAGCAGCACCGTGAGTGGATCTGAAGCTTTCTTT
CDR3 protein: CASSTVSGSEAFF

CDR3 length: 13
V gene: TRBV12-3/TRBV12-4
J gene: TRBJ2-1
D gene: .
clone size: many
CDR3 DNA: TGTGCCAGCAGTTTTGGGGGATACAATGAGCAGTTCTTC
CDR3 protein: CASSFGGYNEQFF

CDR3 length: 11
V gene: TRBV24-1
J gene: TRBJ1-2
D gene: .
clone size: .
CDR3 DNA: TGTGCCACCAGTGATTTTGATGACTACACCTTC
CDR3 protein: CATSDFDDYTF

CDR3 length: 16
V gene: TRBV10-3
J gene: TRBJ1-3
D gene: .
clone size: .
CDR3 DNA: TGTGCCATCAGTGAGTCGATCCAGGACTCTGGAAACACCATATATTTT
CDR3 protein: CAISESIQDSGNTIYF

CDR3 length: 16
V gene: TRBV29-1
J gene: TRBJ2-5
D gene: TRBD2
clone size: .
CDR3 DNA: TGCAGCGTTGGTGGGGGCGGGGGGGCATCCAAAGACACCCAGTACTTC
CDR3 protein: CSVGGGGGASKDTQYF

CDR3 length: 13
V gene: TRBV6-1
J gene: TRBJ1-2
D gene: .
clone size: .
CDR3 DNA: TGTGCCAGCACTATAGCGGACAGCTATGGCTACACCTTC
CDR3 protein: CASTIADSYGYTF

CDR3 length: 16
V gene: TRBV15
J gene: TRBJ1-5
D gene: TRBD1
clone size: .
CDR3 DNA: TGTGCCACCAGCAGGCTAGACAGGGGAAGGGATCAGCCCCAGCATTTT
CDR3 protein: CATSRLDRGRDQPQHF

CDR3 length: 15
V gene: TRBV5-1
J gene: TRBJ1-5
D gene: .
clone size: .
CDR3 DNA: TGCGCCAGCAGCTTCGAAGGTCGGAGCAATCAGCCCCAGCATTTT
CDR3 protein: CASSFEGRSNQPQHF

CDR3 length: 15
V gene: TRBV20-1
J gene: TRBJ2-3
D gene: .
clone size: .
CDR3 DNA: TGCAGTGCCCCGGGCCCGAGGAGGGTCACAGATACGCAGTATTTT
CDR3 protein: CSAPGPRRVTDTQYF

CDR3 length: 16
V gene: TRBV6-6
J gene: TRBJ1-2
D gene: .
clone size: .
CDR3 DNA: TGTGCCAGCAGTTATCACCGGGACAAGGAAGGGTATGGCTACACCTTC
CDR3 protein: CASSYHRDKEGYGYTF

CDR3 length: 14
V gene: TRBV2
J gene: TRBJ2-5
D gene: TRBD2
clone size: few
CDR3 DNA: TGTGCCAGTTGGGGACTAGCGCGTCAAGAGACCCAGTACTTC
CDR3 protein: CASWGLARQETQYF

CDR3 length: 16
V gene: TRBV7-2
J gene: TRBJ2-3
D gene: .
clone size: .
CDR3 DNA: TGTGCCAGCAGCCCGGGGTGGGGGGCCCGCACAGATACGCAGTATTTT
CDR3 protein: CASSPGWGARTDTQYF

CDR3 length: 16
V gene: TRBV6-5
J gene: TRBJ1-2
D gene: TRBD1
clone size: few
CDR3 DNA: TGTGCCAGCAGGGGCTCCGGGACAGGGGGGACTTATGACTACACCTTC
CDR3 protein: CASRGSGTGGTYDYTF

CDR3 length: 15
V gene: TRBV12-3/TRBV12-4
J gene: TRBJ2-3
D gene: TRBD2
clone size: .
CDR3 DNA: TGTGCCAGCATGGATACGGGGGGGAGCACAGATACGCAGTATTTT
CDR3 protein: CASMDTGGSTDTQYF

CDR3 length: 14
V gene: TRBV18
J gene: TRBJ2-7
D gene: .
clone size: .
CDR3 DNA: TGTGCCAGCTCACCTACGGACAGAAACTACGAGCAGTACTTC
CDR3 protein: CASSPTDRNYEQYF

CDR3 length: 15
V gene: TRBV6-5
J gene: TRBJ2-1
D gene: .
clone size: .
CDR3 DNA: TGTGCCAGCAGCAAAGGGGGGTACCCCTTCGATGAGCAGTTCTTC
CDR3 protein: CASSKGGYPFDEQFF

CDR3 length: 10
V gene: TRBV12-3/TRBV12-4
J gene: TRBJ1-1
D gene: .
clone size: .
CDR3 DNA: TGTGCCAGCAGGGGACTTGAAGCTTTCTTT
CDR3 protein: CASRGLEAFF

CDR3 length: 15
V gene: TRBV4-2
J gene: TRBJ2-7
D gene: .
clone size: many
CDR3 DNA: TGTGCCAGCAGCCCATCGGGGGAGTCCCCCCACGAGCAGTACTTC
CDR3 protein: CASSPSGESPHEQYF

CDR3 length: 16
V gene: TRBV4-1
J gene: TRBJ2-3
D gene: .
clone size: .
CDR3 DNA: TGCGCCAGCAGCCAAGATGGAATACAGCTCACAGATACGCAGTATTTT
CDR3 protein: CASSQDGIQLTDTQYF

CDR3 length: 15
V gene: TRBV2
J gene: TRBJ2-5
D gene: .
clone size: .
CDR3 DNA: TGTGCCAGCAGCGAAGGGGACTGGGGGCAAGAGACCCAGTACTTC
CDR3 protein: CASSEGDWGQETQYF

CDR3 length: 16
V gene: TRBV7-9
J gene: TRBJ2-7
D gene: TRBD1
clone size: .
CDR3 DNA: TGTGCCAGCAGCTTAACAACAGGGGGCATAGCGTACGAGCAGTACTTC
CDR3 protein: CASSLTTGGIAYEQYF

CDR3 length: 16
V gene: TRBV7-6
J gene: TRBJ1-5
D gene: TRBD1
clone size: .
CDR3 DNA: TGTGCCAGCAGCCTTGAACAGGGGCTGAGCAATCAGCCCCAGCATTTT
CDR3 protein: CASSLEQGLSNQPQHF

CDR3 length: 15
V gene: TRBV6-2/TRBV6-3
J gene: TRBJ2-5
D gene: TRBD2
clone size: few
CDR3 DNA: TGTGCCAGCAGTTACGGGAGTAGCGGGGAAGAGACCCAGTACTTC
CDR3 protein: CASSYGSSGEETQYF

CDR3 length: 18
V gene: TRBV5-1
J gene: TRBJ1-2
D gene: .
clone size: once
CDR3 DNA: TGCGCCAGCAGCGTCGGACCCGTAGATAGGCCCGCAGACTATGGCTACACCTTC
CDR3 protein: CASSVGPVDRPADYGYTF

CDR3 length: 14
V gene: TRBV6-4
J gene: TRBJ2-2
D gene: .
clone size: once
CDR3 DNA: TGTGCCAGCAATTCGCCAGGGAACACCGGGGAGCTGTTTTTT
CDR3 protein: CASNSPGNTGELFF

CDR3 length: 16
V gene: TRBV6-5
J gene: TRBJ2-1
D gene: TRBD2
clone size: .
CDR3 DNA: TGTGCCAGCAGTCAGCTCGGGGGGGCGTCATTCAATGAGCAGTTCTTC
CDR3 protein: CASSQLGGASFNEQFF

CDR3 length: 18
V gene: TRBV6-2/TRBV6-3
J gene: TRBJ2-1
D gene: TRBD2
clone size: .
CDR3 DNA: TGTGCCAGCAGTTACCTCTCGGGGCGGGGGGGCTCCTACAATGAGCAGTTCTTC
CDR3 protein: CASSYLSGRGGSYNEQFF

CDR3 length: 16
V gene: TRBV4-1
J gene: TRBJ1-2
D gene: .
clone size: once
CDR3 DNA: TGCGCCAGCAGCCAACTTTACAGGGTCCCTAACTATGGCTACACCTTC
CDR3 protein: CASSQLYRVPNYGYTF

CDR3 length: 15
V gene: TRBV28
J gene: TRBJ1-2
D gene: TRBD1
clone size: .
CDR3 DNA: TGTGCCAGCAGGGGACAGGGGATATCTAACTATGGCTACACCTTC
CDR3 protein: CASRGQGISNYGYTF

CDR3 length: 15
V gene: TRBV12-3/TRBV12-4
J gene: TRBJ1-1
D gene: .
clone size: .
CDR3 DNA: TGTGCCAGCAGTCCCCTTTGGGCTAGGAACACTGAAGCTTTCTTT
CDR3 protein: CASSPLWARNTEAFF

CDR3 length: 16
V gene: TRBV9
J gene: TRBJ1-5
D gene: TRBD1
clone size: few
CDR3 DNA: TGTGCCAGCAGCGACGGACGGACAGGGGGTGGTCAGCCCCAGCATTTT
CDR3 protein: CASSDGRTGGGQPQHF